Each of the 13 T cell receptor beta chains below was sequenced from the same sample in a study of cytomegalovirus exposure and HLA in healthy donors. The study ran its PCR with 60 Vbeta and 13 Jbeta primers. Generated by immunoSEQ multiplex PCR, the TCRdb table keeps only in-frame clones and is missing some. The sample holds around 160,000 clones, 68% seen once. Sequencing was performed on PBMCs. These receptors came from a middle-aged woman in good health and CMV-seropositive.

The V and J genes are TRBV9 and TRBJ1-1; the D is unclear. Germline assignment: CDR1 SGDLS and CDR2 YYNGEE. Trimming removed 3 bases from V and 6 bases from J, with 12 bases in between. The CDR3 is 13 residues long. CDR3 nucleotides: TGTGCCAGCAGCGGGGAGGTCTGGGCTGAAGCTTTCTTT. Translating it yields CASSGEVWAEAFF.

This rearrangement joins TRBV4-2 to TRBJ2-3; 7 positions agree with TRBD2. The V and J ends lost 0 bases and 0 bases, in that order; junction bases with no gene match: 6. CDR3 length: 17 amino acids. Per germline, CDR1 LGHNA and CDR2 YNFKEQ. DNA of the CDR3: TGTGCCAGCAGCCAAGATGCGGGAGCGGGGAGCACAGATACGCAGTATTTT. This gives the protein CASSQDAGAGSTDTQYF.

The chain is built from TRBV7-9 and TRBJ1-4; TRBD1 matches 7 bases. The germline gives CDR1 SEHNR, CDR2 FQNEAQ (reference sequence). The V gene end was trimmed by 5 bases and the J gene end by 7 bases; junction bases not matched to a gene: 7. This CDR3 has 14 residues. DNA of the CDR3: TGTGCCAGCAGCCAACAGGGGCCTGGTGAAAAACTGTTTTTT. Amino acids: CASSQQGPGEKLFF.

The genes are TRBV6-1 and TRBJ2-5; TRBD2 might be the D (6 bases). The CDR3 is 15 residues long. CDR1 and CDR2 (germline): MNHNS, SASEGT. V was shortened by 0 bases and J by 5 bases, with 13 bases between the two germline ends. The DNA of the CDR3 is TGTGCCAGCAGTGAAGCGCTGACTAGGCTTGAGACCCAGTACTTC. Encoded protein: CASSEALTRLETQYF.

This chain joins TRBV28 and TRBJ2-2; 10 bases align to TRBD2. CDR3 length: 14 amino acids. CDR1 is MDHEN and CDR2 is SYDVKM in the germline V gene. Trimming took 8 bases from V and 5 from J; bases not matched to a gene: 5. The CDR3 region is CASRGLAETGELFF. CDR3 in DNA: TGTGCCAGCCGCGGACTAGCGGAAACCGGGGAGCTGTTTTTT.

The rearrangement links TRBV6-5 to TRBJ1-2, with a possible D match to TRBD1 (5 bases). This CDR3 is 13 amino acids long. Trimming left V 6 bases short and J 4 bases short, with 12 bases between. Germline V gene sequence: CDR1 MNHEY, CDR2 SVGAGI. Here the CDR3 DNA reads TGTGCCAGCAGCCGCGAAGGGGCCTATGGCTACACCTTC. It codes for CASSREGAYGYTF.

The sample holds one count of this clone. The chain uses TRBV11-2 and TRBJ2-1; D might be TRBD1 (6 bases). Germline lookup yields CDR1 SGHAT and CDR2 FQNNGV. Trimming pared 2 bases from V and 3 bases from J, leaving 11 bases between. The CDR3 consists of 15 residues. The CDR3 spells CASSLQGNHYNEQFF. Written as DNA, the CDR3 is TGTGCCAGCAGCTTACAGGGGAATCACTACAATGAGCAGTTCTTC.

The V gene is TRBV4-3, the J gene TRBJ2-7; D gene unclear. The germline CDR1 and CDR2 sequences are LGHNA and YSLEER. The CDR3 has 16 residues. V was clipped by 3 bases and J by 4 bases, with 19 bases between them. CDR3 nucleotide sequence: TGCGCCAGCAGCCATGGAGCTTCCTCGACCGTTTACGAGCAGTACTTC. Translation: CASSHGASSTVYEQYF.

The CDR3 region is CASSLGTGGGGAFF. The DNA of the CDR3 is TGTGCCAGCAGCTTAGGGACAGGGGGCGGGGGAGCTTTCTTT. The gene calls are TRBV11-2 and TRBJ1-1; 11 bases fit TRBD1. The trim removed 1 base at V and 10 bases at J, leaving 5 bases unmatched. The V gene's germline CDR1 is SGHAT and CDR2 FQNNGV. This CDR3 has 14 amino acids.

The V and J genes are TRBV7-6 and TRBJ1-1; TRBD1 matches at 8 bases. This CDR3 contains 15 residues. The J segment lost 3 bases and the V segment lost 5 bases, leaving 8 bases of the junction unmatched. The germline V gene encodes CDR1 SGHVS and CDR2 FNYEAQ. The CDR3 sequence is CASSTSDREDTEAFF. The CDR3, as DNA: TGTGCCAGCAGCACATCGGACAGGGAAGACACTGAAGCTTTCTTT.

In its sample, this clone was seen a few times. The CDR3 DNA reads TGTGCCAGCAGCTCAACAGGGGTTAGGGCCGGGGAGCTGTTTTTT. It codes for CASSSTGVRAGELFF. The chain is built from TRBV5-6 and TRBJ2-2; 7 nucleotides align to TRBD1. This CDR3 contains 15 residues. V lost 3 bases and J lost 6; bases outside the gene matches: 8. CDR1 SGHDT and CDR2 YYEEEE come from the germline V gene.

The chain uses TRBV9 and TRBJ2-7, with D possibly TRBD2 on 5 matching bases. The CDR3 is 15 residues long. Trimming removed 3 bases from V and 2 bases from J, with 15 bases in between. CDR1 and CDR2 (germline): SGDLS, YYNGEE. CDR3 region: CASSAHADSTYEQYF. The CDR3 nucleotides are TGTGCCAGCAGCGCTCACGCGGACTCAACCTACGAGCAGTACTTC.

V is TRBV5-4 and J is TRBJ1-1; 9 nucleotides line up with TRBD1. The CDR3 loop spans 13 amino acids. Germline CDR1 SGHNT, CDR2 YYREEE (reference sequence). V shed 4 bases, J shed 7 bases, and the junction held 5 bases outside the gene matches. The CDR3 protein is CASSLTGGLEAFF. The CDR3 nucleotides read TGTGCCAGCAGCCTCACAGGGGGCCTTGAAGCTTTCTTT.